These T cell receptor beta chains were read from a single sample in a study of T cell repertoires in cytomegalovirus infection. TCRdb reprocessed the reads with MiXCR, giving one entry per CDR3 protein. The sample shows about 260,000 distinct CDR3 sequences, approximately 14% of them seen only once. Sequencing was done on a sample of PBMCs. The source is a human donor in good health (CMV status not recorded). Some clones in this sample may be carry-over from other donors' samples. CDR3s include the opening cysteine and the closing phenylalanine or tryptophan.

>TRBV6-2/TRBV6-3
CASSYGTSVNNEQFF
>TRBV7-3
CASSLSVRTSGYNEQFF
>TRBV14
CASSPGGGESGTGELFF
>TRBV5-5
CASSFQGGMNTEAFF
>TRBV6-4
CASSLTTTNTGELFF
>TRBV6-1
CASSTGQGANNEQFF
>TRBV3-1
CASSPYWGVETQYF
>TRBV7-2
CASSFGGSDNEQFF
>TRBV7-9
CASSRGTSGGTYNEQFF
>TRBV7-9
CASSLKSPPGPVDNGYTF
>TRBV7-2
CASSSIQGDNEKLFF
>TRBV5-4
CASSLTAGIDNEQFF
>TRBV28
CASSPPPRIGPYSNQPQHF
>TRBV6-6
CASRGEGWEKLFF
>TRBV2
CASSPRIQEDYGYTF
>TRBV7-8
CASSPLLGTHGYTF
>TRBV29-1
CSVDLAGGPYEQFF
>TRBV20-1
CSARPGHLMDTQYF
>TRBV2
CASSTVNTGELFF
>TRBV29-1
CSVEDRGHPAGELFF
>TRBV14
CASSQGGTSGYSYEQYF
>TRBV28
CASSSPSLRETQYF
>TRBV12-3/TRBV12-4
CASSQQGHSFF
>TRBV12-3/TRBV12-4
CASNPSIGQGHGYTF
>TRBV4-3
CASSPGQGTFSTNEKLFF
>TRBV20-1
CSAPFSATNEKLFF
>TRBV3-1
CASSQDLAGAKEQFF
>TRBV12-3/TRBV12-4
CASSSTLSGLQHF
>TRBV24-1
CATSRDRDGEQYF
>TRBV14
CASSRWRDVSNYGYTF
>TRBV14
CASSQDPRGLTEQFF
>TRBV15
CATGPSNVVGANVLTF
>TRBV6-4
CASSDSINEQFF
>TRBV7-2
CASSLASGGTSWTQYF
>TRBV19
CASSMWGSEAFF
>TRBV5-6
CASSLGHSNQPQHF
>TRBV7-7
CASSLTSGRIGEQFF
>TRBV7-2
CASSPQNWAYEQYF
>TRBV29-1
CSVAKGTGGEQYF
>TRBV3-1
CASSQVLQARMNTEAFF
>TRBV7-6
CASSFGQNYNEQFF
>TRBV10-2
CASSETSGGLTDTQYF
>TRBV20-1
CSALRGAVSNQPQHF
>TRBV28
CASSLGGGASYEQYF
>TRBV7-2
CASSLLGQGAPDTQYF
>TRBV7-2
CASSALAAPAEQYF
>TRBV7-2
CASSLAGQANTEAFF
>TRBV6-1
CASRGRDRGIREQFF
>TRBV6-2/TRBV6-3
CASSYGRSSVSYNEQFF
>TRBV7-9
CASSIPARGTEKLFF
>TRBV11-3
CASSLGSTSPLHF
>TRBV28
CASSHLDGTGELFF
>TRBV7-2
CASSLERTRDGNEQFF
>TRBV7-8
CASSLAPGRPSYEQYF
>TRBV14
CASSPLDSTLMRGYTF
>TRBV15
CATGKSRSAGAGGYTF